Below, 31 T cell receptor beta chains from the same sample are listed, as sequenced in a study of cytomegalovirus exposure and HLA in healthy donors. The PCR was carried out with 60 Vbeta primers and 13 Jbeta primers. Data came from immunoSEQ multiplex PCR; TCRdb stores just in-frame clones and leaves some out. In the table there are more than 110,000 clones, 73% of which are singletons. Sequencing was done on a sample of PBMCs. All receptors derive from a human donor in good health.

The rearrangement joins TRBV10-1 to TRBJ1-1, with D maybe TRBD1 (6 bases). Germline CDR1 is WNHNN and CDR2 is SYGVQD (reference sequence). The CDR3 has 14 amino acids. Trimming pared 5 bases from V and 6 bases from J, leaving 16 bases between. The CDR3 DNA reads as TGCGCCAGCAGTCTGGGGGCGGGAGGCTCTGAAGCTTTCTTT. Amino acid sequence: CASSLGAGGSEAFF.

The chain couples TRBV5-1 to TRBJ2-3; D is perhaps TRBD1 (5 bases). V lost 4 bases and J 2 bases, leaving 14 bases between the germline ends. This CDR3 region has 15 residues. CDR1 and CDR2 from the germline V gene are SGHRS and YFSETQ. CDR3 nucleotides: TGCGCCAGCAGCGAGAGCAAAGGGGTCACAGATACGCAGTATTTT. This gives the protein CASSESKGVTDTQYF.

The rearrangement uses TRBV9 and TRBJ2-7; 8 nucleotides align to TRBD2. Germline lookup yields CDR1 SGDLS and CDR2 YYNGEE. Trimming removed 2 bases from V and 2 bases from J; junction bases left unmatched: 0. CDR3 length: 13 residues. The CDR3 DNA sequence: TGTGCCAGCAGCGTGGGACTAGCCTACGAGCAGTACTTC. This translates into CASSVGLAYEQYF.

The rearrangement joins TRBV7-3 to TRBJ2-1, with 8 bases that match TRBD2. Per the germline V gene, CDR1 is SGHTA and CDR2 is FQGTGA. The V and J ends lost 4 bases and 7 bases, in that order; junction bases with no gene match: 12. The CDR3 spans 16 residues. The CDR3 bases are TGTGCCAGCAGCTCCCGGGGGGGGGAGGCTGGGAATGAGCAGTTCTTC. It codes for CASSSRGGEAGNEQFF.

About this clone: Other DNA sequences in this sample translate to the same CDR3. As DNA, the CDR3 is TGCGCCAGCAGCTTAGGGCGGGGGAGCTCCTACGAGCAGTACTTC. Protein sequence: CASSLGRGSSYEQYF. This rearrangement joins TRBV5-1 to TRBJ2-7; 7 positions agree with TRBD2. The CDR3 extends over 15 amino acids. The V gene end was trimmed by 2 bases and the J gene end by 0 bases; junction bases not matched to a gene: 5. Per germline, CDR1 SGHRS and CDR2 YFSETQ.

This chain joins TRBV5-3 and TRBJ1-6, with TRBD1 as a possible D gene (5 bases). TRBV5-3 is an open reading frame, and its role is uncertain. V was trimmed by 4 bases and J by 4 bases, leaving 9 bases between them. The CDR3 length is 14 residues. Here the CDR3 reads CARSPGTYNSPLHF. CDR3 nucleotide sequence: TGTGCCAGAAGCCCGGGGACTTATAATTCACCCCTCCACTTT.

V gene TRBV5-1 combines with J gene TRBJ2-2, with TRBD2 matching over 8 bases. V trimming: 10 bases; J trimming: 6 bases; junction bases outside the gene matches: 11. The CDR3 length is 14 residues. Germline V lookup: CDR1 SGHRS, CDR2 YFSETQ. CDR3 in DNA: TGCGCCTGTGGAGCCGGGAGGGCTTCCGGGGAGCTGTTTTTT. It codes for CACGAGRASGELFF.

A remark on this clone: A read error may account for a junction end that differs from germline. The chain uses TRBV7-7 and TRBJ2-7; the match to TRBD1 covers 8 bases. The CDR3 is 13 amino acids. Looked up from germline, CDR1 is SSHAT and CDR2 is FNYEAQ (reference sequence). In DNA, the CDR3 is TGTGCTAGCAGCACCGACAGGGGCAACGAGCAGTACTTC. This gives the protein CASSTDRGNEQYF.

This clone was seen more than once but under ten times. This chain uses TRBV11-2 with TRBJ2-1; D is uncertain. This CDR3 has 15 amino acids. The germline CDR1 and CDR2 sequences are SGHAT and FQNNGV. V shed 1 base and J shed 3 bases, with 10 bases lying between them. This chain's CDR3 is CASSLGVQFYNEQFF. Written as DNA, the CDR3 is TGTGCCAGCAGCTTAGGCGTACAGTTCTACAATGAGCAGTTCTTC. The full variable domain, its missing parts supplied by reference TRBV11-2 and TRBJ2-1, is EAGVAQSPRYKIIEKRQSVAFWCNPISGHATLYWYQQILGQGPKLLIQFQNNGVVDDSQLPKDRFSAERLKGVDSTLKIQPAKLEDSAVYLCASSLGVQFYNEQFFGPGTRLTVL.

V and J are TRBV5-1 and TRBJ2-1, with 8 bases lining up with TRBD1. After removal of 0 bases from V and 3 bases from J, the junction contained 2 bases not matched to a gene. This CDR3 is 15 amino acids long. Germline V gene sequence: CDR1 SGHRS, CDR2 YFSETQ. As DNA, the CDR3 is TGCGCCAGCAGCTTGGCAGGGACAGGCTACAATGAGCAGTTCTTC. This codes for CASSLAGTGYNEQFF.

This chain links TRBV7-2 with TRBJ1-2; D might be TRBD1 (6 bases). This CDR3 has 14 amino acids. CDR1 SGHTA and CDR2 FQGNSA come from the germline V gene. The germline V and J ends were trimmed by 2 bases and 3 bases, with 10 bases remaining between them. In DNA, the CDR3 is TGTGCCAGCAGCTTAATGGCAGGGGACTATGGCTACACCTTC. This sequence encodes CASSLMAGDYGYTF.

The chain carries TRBV11-3 and TRBJ2-1; D is possibly TRBD1 (5 bases). V lost 5 bases and J lost 5, with 16 bases in between. Germline assignment: CDR1 SGHNT and CDR2 YENEEA. The CDR3 consists of 15 residues. The CDR3 spells CASSVQGRRDNEQFF. The CDR3 DNA sequence: TGTGCCAGCAGCGTTCAGGGAAGAAGGGACAATGAGCAGTTCTTC.

The V gene is TRBV5-1, the J gene TRBJ2-5; D gene unclear. The end of the DNA is better explained by TRBJ2-7, so the J call may be wrong. The CDR3 contains 11 residues. Germline V gene sequence: CDR1 SGHRS, CDR2 YFSETQ. The CDR3 bases are TGCGCCAGCAGCTTGGACTACGAGCAGTACTTC. It yields the protein CASSLDYEQYF.

Only one count was recorded for this clone. This chain connects TRBV6-1 to TRBJ1-2; unclear D gene. This CDR3 is 14 amino acids long. V lost 3 bases, J lost 9 bases, and 17 bases lay in between. CDR1 and CDR2 from the germline V gene are MNHNS and SASEGT. The CDR3 spells CASSEMTSVRSYTF. CDR3 sequence (DNA): TGTGCCAGCAGTGAGATGACATCCGTGAGAAGCTACACCTTC.

The genes are TRBV11-3 and TRBJ2-3; 9 nucleotides align to TRBD1. The germline gives CDR1 SGHNT, CDR2 YENEEA. Unmatched junction bases numbered 21, after V lost 9 bases and J lost 2 bases. This CDR3 spans 19 amino acids. The CDR3 sequence is CASSRTGAGGGGPTDTQYF. CDR3 nucleotides: TGTGCCAGTTCCCGGACAGGGGCTGGAGGTGGAGGTCCCACAGATACGCAGTATTTT.

The chain employs TRBV4-1 and TRBJ2-1, with TRBD2 matching over 15 bases. The CDR3 is 17 residues long. The junction had 6 bases not matched to a gene; V was cut back by 1 base and J by 8 bases. Germline V lookup: CDR1 MGHRA, CDR2 YSYEKL. The CDR3 DNA reads as TGCGCCAGCAGCCAAGCCGGACTAGCGGGGGGGCCAGATGAGCAGTTCTTC. Protein sequence: CASSQAGLAGGPDEQFF.

The rearrangement joins TRBV6-5 to TRBJ2-1; 7 bases align to TRBD2. Trimming at V came to 0 bases and at J to 4 bases, leaving 6 bases not matched to a gene. CDR3 length: 16 amino acids. Germline V gene sequence: CDR1 MNHEY, CDR2 SVGAGI. In DNA, the CDR3 is TGTGCCAGCAGTTACTCCCCCAGCGGGGCGTACAATGAGCAGTTCTTC. This sequence encodes CASSYSPSGAYNEQFF.

This rearrangement joins TRBV25-1 to TRBJ2-1; D gene ambiguous. The CDR3 length is 16 residues. V gave up 0 bases and J gave up 4 bases, with 13 bases separating them. Germline CDR1 MGHDK, CDR2 SYGVNS. Here the CDR3 reads CASSEYSGRPYNEQFF. The DNA for the CDR3 is TGTGCCAGCAGTGAATACTCTGGGCGCCCATACAATGAGCAGTTCTTC.

This clone showed up just a few times. The gene calls are TRBV10-2 and TRBJ2-1; 9 bases are a match to TRBD2. J gave up 3 bases and V 0 bases, and 18 bases lay outside the gene matches. The CDR3 contains 21 residues. Germline V CDR1 and CDR2: WSHSY, SAAADI. In DNA form, the CDR3 reads TGCGCCAGCAGTGAGTCCTTTTTGGAGGCTATGGGACTAGCCGACTACAATGAGCAGTTCTTC. It encodes CASSESFLEAMGLADYNEQFF.

The rearrangement links TRBV6-1 to TRBJ1-5; D unresolved. The CDR3 runs to 13 residues. V shed 5 bases and J shed 2 bases, with 7 bases lying between them. Germline V lookup: CDR1 MNHNS, CDR2 SASEGT. The CDR3 DNA reads TGTGCCAGCAGTTCGCAGGGCAATCAGCCCCAGCATTTT. This gives the protein CASSSQGNQPQHF.

The chain is built from TRBV7-9 and TRBJ2-7; 8 bases match TRBD2. CDR1 and CDR2 (germline): SEHNR, FQNEAQ (reference sequence). V trimming: 5 bases; J trimming: 7 bases; junction bases outside the gene matches: 7. The CDR3 is 13 amino acids. The CDR3 region is CASSRGGAGEQYF. The CDR3 coding sequence is TGTGCCAGCAGCCGGGGGGGGGCGGGGGAGCAGTACTTC.

The chain recombines TRBV6-1 with TRBJ1-1; perhaps TRBD1 as D (5 bases). In germline, CDR1 is MNHNS, CDR2 SASEGT. The ends were cut back, 4 bases at V and 1 base at J, with 7 bases in the middle. The CDR3 has 13 amino acids. The CDR3 reads CASSVTENTEAFF. CDR3 nucleotide sequence: TGTGCCAGCAGTGTGACAGAGAACACTGAAGCTTTCTTT.

This sequence joins TRBV13 and TRBJ2-1; the match to TRBD2 covers 14 bases. Germline lookup yields CDR1 PRHDT and CDR2 FYEKMQ (reference sequence). With V trimmed by 5 bases and J by 12 bases, 12 bases remained unmatched. The CDR3 consists of 16 residues. The CDR3 spells CASSLPRLAGGLRQFF. DNA of the CDR3: TGTGCCAGCAGCCTACCTAGACTAGCGGGAGGGCTTAGGCAGTTCTTC.

The rearrangement joins TRBV7-8 to TRBJ2-5; 9 bases are a match to TRBD2. V lost 5 bases and J lost 2; bases outside the gene matches: 12. The CDR3 sequence is 17 residues long. Germline loops: CDR1 SGHVS, CDR2 FQNEAQ. CDR3 loop: CASSTPWGGLAQETQYF. DNA for the CDR3: TGTGCCAGCAGCACCCCCTGGGGGGGACTAGCACAAGAGACCCAGTACTTC.

The rearrangement links TRBV5-6 to TRBJ2-7; a weak D match, TRBD1 (6 bases). The CDR3 has 15 residues. Germline V gene lookup returns CDR1 SGHDT and CDR2 YYEEEE. With 3 bases removed from V and 0 bases from J, the gap between germline ends came to 13 bases. The CDR3 loop reads CASSSTGSSSYEQYF. CDR3 bases: TGTGCCAGCAGCTCAACAGGGTCGAGCTCCTACGAGCAGTACTTC.

The chain combines TRBV5-1 with TRBJ2-2, with 14 bases aligning to TRBD2. CDR1 is SGHRS and CDR2 is YFSETQ in the germline V gene. J gave up 7 bases and V 6 bases, and 5 bases lay outside the gene matches. This CDR3 is 15 amino acids long. In nucleotides, the CDR3 is TGCGCCAGCAACGGACTAGCGGGAGGTGGCGGGGAGCTGTTTTTT. Translation: CASNGLAGGGGELFF.

The V call is TRBV7-2, the J call TRBJ2-7; 8 bases match TRBD2. Germline V lookup: CDR1 SGHTA, CDR2 FQGNSA. The ends lost 2 bases at V and 3 bases at J; junction bases unmatched: 6. The CDR3 runs 15 residues. The CDR3 bases are TGTGCCAGCAGCTTACGTGCTCTAGCGGGCTACGAGCAGTACTTC. Amino acids: CASSLRALAGYEQYF.

This clone was detected a few times. The chain combines TRBV9 with TRBJ2-5, with 9 bases matching TRBD2. V gave up 4 bases and J gave up 5 bases; unmatched junction bases: 9. Germline V gene sequence: CDR1 SGDLS, CDR2 YYNGEE. The CDR3 runs to 15 residues. CDR3 loop: CASSPGGGALETQYF. CDR3 in DNA: TGTGCCAGCAGCCCCGGCGGGGGGGCCCTGGAGACCCAGTACTTC.

This clone was picked up a small number of times. The CDR3 DNA sequence: TGTGCCAGCAGCCTACTAGCCGGGGAGCTGTTTTTT. Its translation is CASSLLAGELFF. This sequence joins TRBV7-9 and TRBJ2-2; TRBD2 might be the D (5 bases). V lost 5 bases and J 6 bases, leaving 7 bases between the germline ends. Germline CDR1 reads SEHNR; CDR2 reads FQNEAQ (reference sequence). This CDR3 region has 12 residues.

The rearrangement uses TRBV29-1 and TRBJ2-7; 9 bases align to TRBD1. J gave up 4 bases and V 6 bases, and 7 bases lay outside the gene matches. The CDR3 extends over 13 amino acids. Germline CDR1 SQVTM, CDR2 ANQGSEA. The CDR3 coding sequence is TGCAGCGTCTCGGACAGGGGTGGTTACGAGCAGTACTTC. As protein: CSVSDRGGYEQYF.

The chain employs TRBV27 and TRBJ2-3, with no clear D. Trimming shortened V by 2 bases and J by 3 bases, and 12 bases separated the two germline ends. The germline gives CDR1 MNHEY, CDR2 SMNVEV (reference sequence). The CDR3 totals 15 residues. The CDR3 spells CASSLSRRGTDTQYF. As DNA, the CDR3 is TGTGCCAGCAGTTTAAGCCGGCGCGGTACAGATACGCAGTATTTT.